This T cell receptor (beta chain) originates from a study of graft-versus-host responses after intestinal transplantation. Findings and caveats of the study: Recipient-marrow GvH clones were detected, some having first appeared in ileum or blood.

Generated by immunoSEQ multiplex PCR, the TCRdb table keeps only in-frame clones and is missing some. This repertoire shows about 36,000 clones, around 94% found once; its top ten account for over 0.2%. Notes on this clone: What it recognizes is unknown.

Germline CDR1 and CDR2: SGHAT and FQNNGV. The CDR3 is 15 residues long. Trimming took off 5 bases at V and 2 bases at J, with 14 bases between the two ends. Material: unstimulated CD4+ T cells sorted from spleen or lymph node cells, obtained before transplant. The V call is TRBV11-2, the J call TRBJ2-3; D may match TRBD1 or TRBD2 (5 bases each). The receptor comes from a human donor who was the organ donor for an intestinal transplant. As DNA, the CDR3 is TGTGCCAGCAGCCAATCCGGGGCCAACACAGATACGCAGTATTTT. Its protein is CASSQSGANTDTQYF.